The source of this T cell receptor beta chain is a study of CD8 T cells in Susac syndrome. This CDR3 comprises 14 residues. Per germline, CDR1 MNHEY and CDR2 SMNVEV (reference sequence). V was shortened by 6 bases and J by 3 bases, with 12 bases between the two germline ends. cDNA came from 0.5 to 1 ug RNA primed by random hexamers. Amplification of TCR beta CDR3 was carried out by immunoSEQ multiplex PCR, which covered 54 Vbeta and 13 Jbeta segments. TCRdb re-called the immunoSEQ multiplex PCR reads with MiXCR, one entry per CDR3 protein. Of around 190,000 distinct CDR3 sequences listed, roughly 92% were seen once; the top ten hold 0.1% to 0.12%. Sequencing of TCR beta covered CD8+ and CD4+ T cells obtained from blood. Age- and sex-matched healthy donors served as the control group. Negative isolation was used for CD8+ and CD4+ T cells and FACS enrichment for TEMRA cells.

This receptor was obtained from a human donor in good health. The sample was CD4+ T cells from PBMCs. The rearrangement links TRBV27 to TRBJ2-1; D gene uncertain. CDR3 region: CASRRERIYNEQFF. The CDR3 coding sequence is TGTGCCAGCAGGAGAGAGAGGATCTACAATGAGCAGTTCTTC.